This TCR beta chain was profiled in a study of T cells in Graves' hyperthyroidism and ophthalmopathy. General study findings and limits: Blood also showed most of the thyroid clonotypes that were expanded above 0.001.

The CDR3 is made up of 13 amino acids. Trimming took off 3 bases at V and 5 bases at J, with 13 bases between the two ends. Germline assignment: CDR1 DFQATT and CDR2 SNEGSKA (reference sequence). Diagnostic assessment was based on clinical symptoms, serum thyroxine and TRAb, thyroid ultrasound and orbital computed tomography. At least ten counts were recorded for this clonotype. Its matching antigen is unknown. Authors of the study amplified TCR beta CDR3 regions from RNA transcripts. HTBI primers were employed in a first-round RT-PCR of the TCR CDR3. Using its own MiXCR run on the multiplex PCR reads, TCRdb lists one record per CDR3 protein. Of about 400,000 distinct CDR3 sequences listed, approximately 14% are singletons.

Specimen: blood. The sequence came from a woman between 25 and 40 years old with Graves' ophthalmopathy. This chain connects TRBV20-1 to TRBJ1-1, with a possible D match to TRBD1 (5 bases). DNA of the CDR3: TGCAGTGCTAGCGCAGGGTATTCGACTGAAGCTTTCTTT. It is translated as CSASAGYSTEAFF.